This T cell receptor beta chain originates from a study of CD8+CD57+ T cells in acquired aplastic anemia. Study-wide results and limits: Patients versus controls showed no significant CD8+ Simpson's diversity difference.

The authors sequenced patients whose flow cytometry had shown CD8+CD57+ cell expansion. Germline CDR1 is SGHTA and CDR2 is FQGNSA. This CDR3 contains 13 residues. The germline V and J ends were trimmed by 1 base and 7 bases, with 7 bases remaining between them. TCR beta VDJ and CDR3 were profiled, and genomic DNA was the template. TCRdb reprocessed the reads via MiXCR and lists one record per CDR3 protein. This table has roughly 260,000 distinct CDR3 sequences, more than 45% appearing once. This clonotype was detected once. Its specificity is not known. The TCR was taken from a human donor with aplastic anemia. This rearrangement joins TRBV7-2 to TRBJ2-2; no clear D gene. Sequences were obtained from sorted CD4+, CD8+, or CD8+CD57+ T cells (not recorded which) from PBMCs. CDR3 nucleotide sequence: TGTGCCAGCAGCTTAGAAGGCAGCGGGGAGCTGTTTTTT. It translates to CASSLEGSGELFF.